This TCR beta chain emerged from a study of identical twins (TCRdb year 2016). Background on the whole study: To test whether fetal clonotypes persist, the study used deep sequencing on TCR alpha and beta repertoires from monozygotic twins, unrelated adults of various ages, and cord blood. To rule out contamination, replicate twin experiments were performed at different times with different library preparation protocols. General study outcomes and caveats: Zero-insertion analyses could be partly confounded by invariant T cells such as MAIT and iNKT, although diverse VJ usage argued against such confounding for most clonotypes. Fewer insertions were carried by abundant cord blood beta clonotypes; a weaker similar trend was observed in young adult naive repertoires, while no such trend was observed in memory repertoires. Because the same donors could not be followed over many years, the conclusions relied on cross-sectional statistical analysis. In monozygotic twins, out-of-frame TCR alpha sharing was systematically underestimated by recombination models, although the models agreed with sharing between unrelated individuals. In beta out-of-frame sequences, excess twin sharing was weaker, because having fewer shared sequences lowered the signal-to-noise ratio. Compared with coincidental sharing between unrelated individuals, an excess of low generation-probability sequences was observed among out-of-frame TCR alpha sequences shared between twins.

The library was built by means of 5' RACE. Sequencing instrument: Illumina HiSeq 2000. Template switching added a universal primer binding site, and the final cDNA carried a unique molecular identifier that allowed TCR cDNA molecules to be counted accurately. First-strand cDNA for TCR alpha and beta chains was synthesized from specific primers in the conserved constant-segment region. Each cDNA library was double barcoded, with a SMART-Mk sample barcode plus Illumina barcodes, to control for contamination. TruSeq adapter sequences, together with Illumina sample barcodes, were added in two successive PCR steps. TCR alpha and beta cDNA libraries were sequenced on the Illumina HiSeq platform with custom primers. Per the source publication's procedure: Unique molecular identifiers were extracted from raw reads with MiGEC, and CDR3 positions were determined with MiXCR. For each individual, recombination models were inferred using an EM algorithm with the repgenHMM and IGoR tools. Shared clonotypes were analyzed with the tcR package in R, and sharing was normalized by the product of cloneset sizes. To study raw recombination free of thymic and clonal selection effects, out-of-frame nonproductive sequences were analyzed. Using fastp trimming at Q25 and MiXCR clonotype assembly, TCRdb reanalyzed the public sequencing data and kept in-frame beta chains. Rows matching on CDR3 protein sequence are summarized as one entry with the most common DNA and genes. TCRdb's processing, not the authors', yielded these V and J calls. For this sample the table gives approximately 300,000 distinct CDR3 sequences, of which roughly 10% were detected only once. About 7.1% of the sample belongs to the ten largest clones.

Every donor was a healthy Caucasian. Three pairs of female monozygotic twins, all aged 18 to 29 years, made up the twin cohort. Positive isolation kits from Invitrogen were used to isolate CD4+ and CD8+ T cell populations. This clonotype was counted between two and nine times. The antigen it recognizes is unknown. Base qualities were left out, and no much larger clone turns up one base away. The CDR3 covers 15 residues, taking in both the cysteine and the phenylalanine. The sequence is cut down to CDR3 DNA, 45 bases in frame from base 1. The germline V gene gives CDR1 as SGHDT and CDR2 as YYEEEE. Germline trimming amounts to 4 bases on V and 7 bases on J, with 5 as the count of junction bases outside the gene matches. The same sample was also studied in work on yellow fever vaccine responses in identical twins. As the second publication notes: According to the authors, in identical twins the way T cells responded to vaccination appeared partly convergent and partly personalized. In the study, vaccine-responding T cell clones were precisely tracked in identical twins.

The sequence links TRBV5-6 to TRBJ2-1; 13 central nucleotides agree with TRBD2. This sequence was found in a woman younger than 35 in good health. The sample consisted of CD8+ T cells sorted from blood. The nucleotide sequence is given as TGTGCCAGCAGCCCCGGGACTAGCGGGACTAATGAGCAGTTCTTC. This codes for CASSPGTSGTNEQFF.